This T cell receptor beta chain is from a study of T cell responses to AZD1222 COVID-19 vaccine. The CDR3 sequence is 12 residues long. V lost 5 bases, J lost 5 bases, and 9 bases lay in between. Germline CDR1 reads MNHEY; CDR2 reads SVGAGI. Libraries were prepared by immunoSEQ multiplex PCR; TCRdb keeps only in-frame clonotypes and omits some of them. Of 95,000 to 100,000 clones detected, over 75% appear once; the ten largest clones hold 1.3%. V is TRBV6-5 and J is TRBJ1-1; the D is unclear. The sequence derives from an adult in good health. Specimen: peripheral blood, collected on day 0 of AZD1222 vaccination. This CDR3 is CASSPTVTEAFF. The CDR3 coding sequence is TGTGCCAGCAGTCCAACTGTAACTGAAGCTTTCTTT.